This T cell receptor (beta chain) was observed in a study of T-cell reconstitution after alpha-beta-depleted transplantation in children. The CDR3 covers 14 residues. Germline CDR1 reads SGDLS; CDR2 reads YYNGEE. Trimming removed 3 bases at V and 1 base at J, with 8 bases between. Molecular barcoding with unique molecular identifiers was used for the TCRbeta library. MiXCR was run by TCRdb on the PCR reads, yielding one entry per CDR3 protein. The profile shows 200,000 to 250,000 distinct CDR3 sequences, roughly 7.7% of them singletons. This clonotype was observed at least ten times. Its antigen is as yet unknown. Study-level points and caveats: Counts and diversity of T cells one year after transplant came mostly from newly produced T cells.

The TCR sequence derives from a male patient aged 10 to 17 who had a stem cell transplant for acute lymphoblastic leukemia, so the T cells may come from the graft donor. This specimen consisted of PBMCs, mostly from graft donor cells, obtained 180 days after TCRalphabeta/CD19-depleted stem cell transplant. V usage is TRBV9 and J usage is TRBJ1-5; unclear D gene. The CDR3 coding sequence is TGTGCCAGCAGCGAGGGATGGAGCAATCAGCCCCAGCATTTT. It yields the protein CASSEGWSNQPQHF. Drawing the rest from reference TRBV9 and TRBJ1-5, the complete variable domain is DSGVTQTPKHLITATGQRVTLRCSPRSGDLSVYWYQQSLDQGLQFLIQYYNGEERAKGNILERFSAQQFPDLHSELNLSSLELGDSALYFCASSEGWSNQPQHFGDGTRLSIL.